This TCR beta chain was identified during a study of blood T cell repertoires in COVID-19. Generated by immunoSEQ multiplex PCR, the TCRdb table keeps only in-frame clones and is missing some. The sample has 90,000 or so clones; approximately 90% are singletons. The material sequenced was peripheral blood. The sequence was collected from a woman aged 55 to 70 with COVID-19, enrolled during active disease.

The CDR3 bases are TGCGCCAGCAGCCCGACCCCAGGTACAACTAATGAAAAACTGTTTTTT. Amino acid sequence: CASSPTPGTTNEKLFF. V usage is TRBV5-1 and J usage is TRBJ1-4; unclear D gene. Trimming stripped 4 bases from V and 0 bases from J, with 13 bases between. The CDR3 is made up of 16 amino acids. CDR1 and CDR2 from the germline V gene are SGHRS and YFSETQ.